Following are 8 T cell receptor beta chains from one sample sequenced in a study of blood T cells in healthy people across ages. A J-beta primer mix and a sample-barcoded 5' primer were used in a second PCR of about 6 to 12 cycles. Via MiXCR, TCRdb re-called the 5' RACE reads, giving one row per CDR3 protein. The sample yields approximately 1.5 million distinct CDR3 sequences, 30% to 35% seen once. Sample: blood. These receptors were obtained from a woman in her thirties in good health.

Only a few counts were recorded for this clonotype. This rearrangement joins TRBV14 to TRBJ2-1; 9 nucleotides line up with TRBD2. CDR1 SGHDN and CDR2 FVKESK come from the germline V gene. J gave up 10 bases and V 1 base, and 14 bases lay outside the gene matches. This CDR3 has 17 residues. The CDR3 region has the DNA TGTGCCAGCAGCCAAGGTCCTGCGCGGGGGGGATTACGGGAGCAGTTCTTC. Translation: CASSQGPARGGLREQFF.

The table lists this clonotype with a few counts. This rearrangement joins TRBV5-1 to TRBJ2-7; TRBD1 is a possible D gene (6 bases). CDR1 SGHRS and CDR2 YFSETQ come from the germline V gene. The CDR3 has 20 amino acids. Trimming took 1 base from V and 3 from J, leaving 29 bases between them. The CDR3 bases are TGCGCCAGCAGCTTGTCCTCGGACAGAGCCAGTGGAGTTGGTGACTACGAGCAGTACTTC. The encoded protein is CASSLSSDRASGVGDYEQYF.

This clonotype was found a few times. An end of the junction differs from the germline gene, which may be a read error. This chain joins TRBV20-1 and TRBJ1-2; D gene unclear. Germline V lookup: CDR1 DFQATT, CDR2 SNEGSKA (reference sequence). This CDR3 spans 12 amino acids. Here the CDR3 reads CRARIQPYGYTF. As DNA, the CDR3 is TGCAGGGCTAGGATACAGCCCTATGGCTACACCTTC.

A word on this clonotype: Relative to the germline gene, one junction end is altered; a read error may explain this. The chain uses TRBV7-9 and TRBJ2-5, with a possible D match to TRBD1 (5 bases). Germline CDR1 is SEHNR and CDR2 is FQNEAQ (reference sequence). The CDR3 runs 14 residues. The CDR3 here is CANSLSTDQETQYF. DNA of the CDR3: TGTGCCAACAGCTTATCGACAGACCAAGAGACCCAGTACTTC.

This clonotype has a count of ten or more. The chain employs TRBV5-5 and TRBJ1-1, with D uncertain. V was trimmed by 2 bases and J by 4 bases, leaving 12 bases between them. The CDR3 runs to 14 residues. Germline loops: CDR1 SGHKS, CDR2 YYEKEE (reference sequence). The CDR3 here is CASSLGTGSTEAFF. Written as DNA, the CDR3 is TGTGCCAGCAGCTTAGGTACTGGAAGCACTGAAGCTTTCTTT.

This sequence joins TRBV4-2 and TRBJ2-5; tentatively, D is TRBD2 (6 bases). V dropped 5 bases and J dropped 4 bases, with 17 bases sitting between them. CDR3 length: 15 amino acids. Germline values: CDR1 LGHNA, CDR2 YNFKEQ. CDR3 in amino acids: CASSSAPGVRETQYF. The CDR3 DNA sequence: TGTGCCAGCAGCTCCGCGCCGGGGGTGAGAGAGACCCAGTACTTC.

V gene TRBV6-4 combines with J gene TRBJ2-7, with D perhaps being TRBD1 or TRBD2 (5 bases each). Per the germline V gene, CDR1 is MRHNA and CDR2 is SNTAGT. V was pared by 0 bases and J by 5 bases, with 11 bases between. CDR3 length: 14 amino acids. Written as DNA, the CDR3 is TGTGCCAGCAGTGACTCGGGGGTTGCCGACGAGCAGTACTTC. This gives the protein CASSDSGVADEQYF.

J is TRBJ1-1 and V is TRBV30; D is possibly TRBD1 (5 bases). V gave up 1 base and J gave up 1 base, with 13 bases separating them. The germline CDR1 and CDR2 sequences are GTSNPN and SVGIG (reference sequence). CDR3 length: 15 residues. The CDR3 region is CAWSGLAGGNTEAFF. The CDR3, as DNA: TGTGCCTGGAGTGGATTAGCGGGGGGGAACACTGAAGCTTTCTTT.